This T cell receptor beta chain emerged from a study of T-cell reconstitution after alpha-beta-depleted transplantation in children. For TCRbeta, the library was prepared with unique molecular identifiers. TCRdb re-derived calls from the PCR reads in MiXCR, one entry per CDR3 protein. The top ten clones hold around a third of a sample with a few hundred thousand distinct CDR3 sequences, 25% to 30% of them seen once. This clonotype was seen a handful of times. Antigen unknown. Study-wide results and caveats: Among T cells one year after transplant, newly produced cells accounted for most counts and diversity. The study reportedly traced alpha-beta T cells about two months after transplant to several hundred expanded graft clones.

V was trimmed by 6 bases and J by 6 bases, leaving 20 bases between them. This CDR3 is built from 15 residues. Germline CDR1 reads SNHLY; CDR2 reads FYNNEI. Sequenced here: PBMCs, sampled before TCRalphabeta/CD19-depleted stem cell transplant. The chain is built from TRBV2 and TRBJ1-2; perhaps TRBD1 as D (5 bases). The receptor comes from a boy in the first two years of life with Wiskott-Aldrich syndrome, due to receive a stem cell transplant. CDR3 in DNA: TGTGCCAGCAGGGCTCGAACCCAGGGCCCCCATGGCTACACCTTC. Translated: CASRARTQGPHGYTF.